The clone carrying this T cell receptor (beta chain) appeared many times. The antigen remains unidentified. Time point given: newly diagnosed GD, antithyroid drugs for less than 3 months. The TCR library was made from RNA that had been extracted from PBMCs in TRIzol. This entry belongs to a study of regulatory T cells in long-lasting Graves disease. Broader study findings: Favoring TRBV28, TRBJ1-2 and TRBJ2-5 was a feature seen in persistent disease. Sharing of public clonotypes was greater in persistent patients (under 3,000) than in new patients (fewer than 1,000).

This CDR3 comprises 15 residues. Trimming stripped 0 bases from V and 3 bases from J, with 9 bases between. Germline loops: CDR1 MNHEY, CDR2 SMNVEV (reference sequence). Building the TCR beta libraries relied on iRepertoire HTBI primers, and CDR3 regions underwent Arm-PCR. TCRdb re-called the multiplex PCR reads with MiXCR, one entry per CDR3 protein. Among hundreds of thousands of distinct CDR3 sequences, 15% to 20% were seen once, and the ten largest hold 15% to 20%. The sample was also reused in another study, on T cells in Graves' hyperthyroidism and ophthalmopathy. That publication notes: With a median lead of approximately six months before onset, the model predicted ophthalmopathy.

This chain connects TRBV27 to TRBJ1-5, with D possibly TRBD1 on 6 matching bases. This receptor was obtained from a woman in her twenties or thirties with Graves disease. The material sequenced was peripheral blood mononuclear cells (PBMCs), taken at new diagnosis, from a patient treated with antithyroid drugs. CDR3: CASSLSGTINQPQHF. Written as DNA, the CDR3 is TGTGCCAGCAGTTTATCTGGGACAATCAATCAGCCCCAGCATTTT.